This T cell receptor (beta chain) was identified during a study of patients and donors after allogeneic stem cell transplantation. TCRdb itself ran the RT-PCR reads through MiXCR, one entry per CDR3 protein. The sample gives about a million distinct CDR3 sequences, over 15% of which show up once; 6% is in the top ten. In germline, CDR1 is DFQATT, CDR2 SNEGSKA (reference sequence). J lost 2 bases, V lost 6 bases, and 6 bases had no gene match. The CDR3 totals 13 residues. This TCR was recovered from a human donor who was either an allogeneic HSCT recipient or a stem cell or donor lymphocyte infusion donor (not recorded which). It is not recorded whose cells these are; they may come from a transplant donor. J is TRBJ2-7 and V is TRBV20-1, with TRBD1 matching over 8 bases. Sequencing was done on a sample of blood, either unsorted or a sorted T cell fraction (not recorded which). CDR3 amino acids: CSAETGAPYEQYF. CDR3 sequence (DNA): TGCAGTGCCGAGACAGGGGCCCCCTACGAGCAGTACTTC.